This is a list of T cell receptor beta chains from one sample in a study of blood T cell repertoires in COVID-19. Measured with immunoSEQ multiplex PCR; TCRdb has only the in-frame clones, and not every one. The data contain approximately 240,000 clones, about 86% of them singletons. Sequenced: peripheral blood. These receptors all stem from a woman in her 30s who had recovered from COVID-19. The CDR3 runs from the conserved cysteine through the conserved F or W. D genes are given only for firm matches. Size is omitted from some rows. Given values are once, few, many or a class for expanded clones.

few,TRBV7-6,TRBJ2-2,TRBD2,CASSLVASGGPNTGELFF,TGTGCCAGCAGCTTAGTTGCTAGCGGGGGTCCGAACACCGGGGAGCTGTTTTTT
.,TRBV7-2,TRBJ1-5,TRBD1,CASSFKTGEGQPQHF,TGTGCCAGCAGCTTCAAGACAGGGGAAGGACAGCCCCAGCATTTT
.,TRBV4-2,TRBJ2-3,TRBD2,CASSQVISGTSGPRDTQYF,TGTGCCAGCAGCCAAGTCATCTCTGGGACTAGCGGGCCACGGGATACGCAGTATTTT
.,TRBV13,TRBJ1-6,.,CASSLRDPGAVSYNSPLHF,TGTGCCAGCAGCTTAAGAGACCCAGGGGCTGTCTCCTATAATTCACCCCTCCACTTT
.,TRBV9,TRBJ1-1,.,CASSPRDWVSEAFF,TGTGCCAGCAGCCCGAGGGATTGGGTTTCTGAAGCTTTCTTT
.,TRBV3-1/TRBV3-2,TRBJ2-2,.,CASSHGSQRELFF,TGTGCCAGCAGCCACGGGAGCCAACGGGAGCTGTTTTTT
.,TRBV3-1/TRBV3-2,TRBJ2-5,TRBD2,CASSGRGGETQYF,TGTGCCAGCAGCGGGAGGGGCGGGGAGACCCAGTACTTC
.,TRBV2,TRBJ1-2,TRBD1,CASGGDRSYGYTF,TGTGCCAGCGGAGGGGACAGGTCCTATGGCTACACCTTC
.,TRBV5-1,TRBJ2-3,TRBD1,CASTPTGAGTDTQYF,TGCGCCAGCACCCCGACAGGGGCAGGCACAGATACGCAGTATTTT
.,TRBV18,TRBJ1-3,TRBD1,CASSPNSPGTGAGNTIYF,TGTGCCAGCTCACCAAATTCCCCCGGGACAGGGGCTGGAAACACCATATATTTT
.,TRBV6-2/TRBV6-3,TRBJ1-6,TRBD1,CASSTRDRAQSPLHF,TGTGCCAGCAGTACCAGGGACAGGGCCCAATCACCCCTCCACTTT
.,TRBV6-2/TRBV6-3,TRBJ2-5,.,CASSYSMAGQETQYF,TGTGCCAGCAGTTACTCGATGGCAGGCCAAGAGACCCAGTACTTC
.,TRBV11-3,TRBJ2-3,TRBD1,CASSSGQGTSTDTQYF,TGTGCCAGCAGCTCGGGACAGGGAACTAGCACAGATACGCAGTATTTT
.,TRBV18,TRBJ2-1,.,CASSPREASYNEQFF,TGTGCCAGCTCACCACGAGAAGCCTCCTACAATGAGCAGTTCTTC
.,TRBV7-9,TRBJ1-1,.,CASSDPKAGLMTEAFF,TGTGCCAGCAGCGATCCAAAGGCGGGGTTGATGACTGAAGCTTTCTTT
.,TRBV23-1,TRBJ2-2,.,CARESMGQHDTGELFF,TGCGCCAGGGAATCAATGGGCCAGCACGACACCGGGGAGCTGTTTTTT
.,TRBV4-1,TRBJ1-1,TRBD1,CASSRTGGTEAFF,TGCGCCAGCAGTCGGACAGGCGGTACTGAAGCTTTCTTT
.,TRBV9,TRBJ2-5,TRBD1,CASSVGGTGYETQYF,TGTGCCAGCAGCGTAGGGGGGACAGGGTACGAGACCCAGTACTTC
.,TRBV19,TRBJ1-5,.,CASTHQRGVGNQPQHF,TGTGCCAGTACTCACCAGCGGGGGGTGGGCAATCAGCCCCAGCATTTT
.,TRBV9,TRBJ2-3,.,CASSPGQRTDTQYF,TGTGCCAGCAGCCCCGGACAGAGAACAGATACGCAGTATTTT
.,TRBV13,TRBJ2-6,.,CASSFRVVGANVLTF,TGTGCCAGCAGCTTCAGGGTGGTGGGGGCCAACGTCCTGACTTTC
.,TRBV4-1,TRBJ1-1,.,CASSQDSNRANTEAFF,TGCGCCAGCAGCCAAGATTCAAACAGAGCAAACACTGAAGCTTTCTTT
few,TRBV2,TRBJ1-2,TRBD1,CASSPTTGVLGYTF,TGTGCCAGCAGTCCCACGACAGGGGTCTTGGGCTACACCTTC
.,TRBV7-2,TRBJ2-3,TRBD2,CASSTHLAGGTDTQYF,TGTGCCAGCAGCACCCACCTAGCGGGAGGCACAGATACGCAGTATTTT
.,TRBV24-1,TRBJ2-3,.,CATSEPTRAGDTDTQYF,TGTGCCACCAGTGAACCCACCCGGGCCGGGGACACAGATACGCAGTATTTT